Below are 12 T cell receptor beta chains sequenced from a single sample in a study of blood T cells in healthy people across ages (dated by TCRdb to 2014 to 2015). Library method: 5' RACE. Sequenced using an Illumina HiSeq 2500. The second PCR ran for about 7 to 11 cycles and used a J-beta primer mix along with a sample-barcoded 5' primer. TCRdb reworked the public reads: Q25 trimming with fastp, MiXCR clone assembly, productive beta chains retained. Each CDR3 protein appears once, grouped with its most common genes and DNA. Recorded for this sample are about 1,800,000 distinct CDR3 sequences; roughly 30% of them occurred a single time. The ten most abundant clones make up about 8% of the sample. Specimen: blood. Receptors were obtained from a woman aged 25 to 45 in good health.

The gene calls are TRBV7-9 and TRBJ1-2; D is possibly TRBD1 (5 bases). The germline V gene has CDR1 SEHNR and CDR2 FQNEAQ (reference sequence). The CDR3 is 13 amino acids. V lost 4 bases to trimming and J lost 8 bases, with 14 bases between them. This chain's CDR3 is CASSSRDGEGYTF. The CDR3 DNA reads TGTGCCAGCAGCTCCCGGGACGGTGAGGGCTACACCTTC.

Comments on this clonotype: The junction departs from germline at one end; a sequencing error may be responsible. The CDR3 region has the DNA TGCGGCGTTAGGGGCCCCCAAGAGACCCGGTACTTC. This encodes CGVRGPQETRYF. The chain recombines TRBV29-1 with TRBJ2-5; perhaps TRBD1 as D (5 bases). Germline values: CDR1 SQVTM, CDR2 ANQGSEA. The CDR3 sequence is 12 residues long.

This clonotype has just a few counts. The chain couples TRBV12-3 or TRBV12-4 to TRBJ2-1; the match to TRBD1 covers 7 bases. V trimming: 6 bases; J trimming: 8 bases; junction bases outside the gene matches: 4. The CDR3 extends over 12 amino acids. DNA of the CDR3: TGTGCCAGCAGGCAGGGGGACGATGAGCAGTTCTTC. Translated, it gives CASRQGDDEQFF.

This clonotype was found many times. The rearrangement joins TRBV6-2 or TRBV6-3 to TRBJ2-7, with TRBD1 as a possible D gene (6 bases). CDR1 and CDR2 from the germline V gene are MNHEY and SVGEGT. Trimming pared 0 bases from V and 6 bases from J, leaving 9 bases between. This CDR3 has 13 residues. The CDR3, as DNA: TGTGCCAGCAGTTACTCGCTCAGGGGCGAGCAGTACTTC. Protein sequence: CASSYSLRGEQYF.

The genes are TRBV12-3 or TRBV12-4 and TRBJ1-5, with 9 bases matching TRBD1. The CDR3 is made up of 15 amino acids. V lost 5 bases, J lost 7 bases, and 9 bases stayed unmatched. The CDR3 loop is CASSPGDRATQPQHF. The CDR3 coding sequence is TGTGCCAGCAGTCCGGGGGACAGGGCGACCCAGCCCCAGCATTTT.

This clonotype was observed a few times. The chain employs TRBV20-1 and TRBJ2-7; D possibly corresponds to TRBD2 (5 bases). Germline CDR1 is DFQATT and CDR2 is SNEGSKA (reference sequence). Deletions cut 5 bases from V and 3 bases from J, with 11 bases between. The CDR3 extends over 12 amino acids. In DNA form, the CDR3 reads TGCAGTGCTGACGAAGGGAGCTACGAGCAGTACTTC. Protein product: CSADEGSYEQYF.

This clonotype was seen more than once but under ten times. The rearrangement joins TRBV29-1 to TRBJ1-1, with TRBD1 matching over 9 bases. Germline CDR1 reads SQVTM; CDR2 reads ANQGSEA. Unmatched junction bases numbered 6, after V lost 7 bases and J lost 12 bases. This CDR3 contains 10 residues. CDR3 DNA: TGCAGCGGGGACAGGGATGTTACTTTCTTT. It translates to CSGDRDVTFF.

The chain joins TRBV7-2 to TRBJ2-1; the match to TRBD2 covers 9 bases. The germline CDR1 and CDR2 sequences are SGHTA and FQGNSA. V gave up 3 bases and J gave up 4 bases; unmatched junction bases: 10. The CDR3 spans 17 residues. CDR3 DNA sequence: TGTGCCAGCAGCTTGTCAGGCGGACTAGCGCCTTACAATGAGCAGTTCTTC. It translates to CASSLSGGLAPYNEQFF. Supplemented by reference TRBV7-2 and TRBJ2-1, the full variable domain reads GAGVSQSPSNKVTEKGKDVELRCDPISGHTALYWYRQSLGQGLEFLIYFQGNSAPDKSGLPSDRFSAERTGGSVSTLTIQRTQQEDSAVYLCASSLSGGLAPYNEQFFGPGTRLTVL.

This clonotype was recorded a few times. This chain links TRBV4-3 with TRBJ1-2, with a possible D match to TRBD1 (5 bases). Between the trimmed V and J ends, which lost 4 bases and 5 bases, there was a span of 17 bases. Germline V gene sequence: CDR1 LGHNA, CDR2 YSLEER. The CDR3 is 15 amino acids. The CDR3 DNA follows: TGCGCCAGCAGCCGAGGCGACGGGGGACCGTATGGCTACACCTTC. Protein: CASSRGDGGPYGYTF.

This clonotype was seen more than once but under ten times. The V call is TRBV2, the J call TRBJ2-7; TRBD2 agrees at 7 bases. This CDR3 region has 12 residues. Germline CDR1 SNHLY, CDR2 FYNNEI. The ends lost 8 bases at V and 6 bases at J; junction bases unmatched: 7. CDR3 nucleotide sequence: TGTGCCAGCGGGCGGGAGTGGGGCGAGCAGTACTTC. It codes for CASGREWGEQYF. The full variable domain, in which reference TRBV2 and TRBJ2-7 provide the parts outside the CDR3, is EPEVTQTPSHQVTQMGQEVILRCVPISNHLYFYWYRQILGQKVEFLVSFYNNEISEKSEIFDDQFSVERPDGSNFTLKIRSTKLEDSAMYFCASGREWGEQYFGPGTRLTVT.

DNA of the CDR3: TGTGCCAGCAGTTCCTCAGACGGCCTTCGCAATCAGCCCCAGCATTTT. Translating gives CASSSSDGLRNQPQHF. The chain links TRBV6-2 or TRBV6-3 to TRBJ1-5; no reliable D call. Germline V gene sequence: CDR1 MNHEY, CDR2 SVGEGT. Trimming cost V 4 bases and J 2 bases, with 15 bases left between them. This CDR3 comprises 16 residues.

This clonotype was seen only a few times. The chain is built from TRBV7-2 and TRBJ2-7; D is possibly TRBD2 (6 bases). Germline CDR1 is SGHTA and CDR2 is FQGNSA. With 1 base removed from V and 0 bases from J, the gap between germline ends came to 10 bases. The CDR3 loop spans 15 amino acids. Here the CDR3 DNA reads TGTGCCAGCAGCTTAGAGGCGGGACTCTCCTACGAGCAGTACTTC. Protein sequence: CASSLEAGLSYEQYF.